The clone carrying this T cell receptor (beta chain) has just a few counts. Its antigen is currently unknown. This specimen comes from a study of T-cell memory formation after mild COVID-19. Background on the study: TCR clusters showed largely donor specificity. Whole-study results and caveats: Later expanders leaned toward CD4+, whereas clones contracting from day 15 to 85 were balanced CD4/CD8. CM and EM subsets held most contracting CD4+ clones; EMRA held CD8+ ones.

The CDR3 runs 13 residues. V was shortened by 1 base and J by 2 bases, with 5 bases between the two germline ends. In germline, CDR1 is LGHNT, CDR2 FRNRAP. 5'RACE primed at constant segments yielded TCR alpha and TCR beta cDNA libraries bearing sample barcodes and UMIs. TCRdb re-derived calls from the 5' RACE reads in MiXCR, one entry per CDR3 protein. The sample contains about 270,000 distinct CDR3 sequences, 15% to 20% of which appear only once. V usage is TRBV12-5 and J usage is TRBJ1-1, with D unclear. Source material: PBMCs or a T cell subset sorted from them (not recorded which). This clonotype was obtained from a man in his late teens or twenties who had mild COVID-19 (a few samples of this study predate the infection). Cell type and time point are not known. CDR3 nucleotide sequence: TGTGCTAGTGGTTTGGAGGGAAACACTGAAGCTTTCTTT. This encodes CASGLEGNTEAFF.